Given below is one TCR beta chain in context. This clonotype was counted at least ten times. No cognate antigen has been identified for it. Base qualities are not at hand, and no much larger clone is one base apart. A patient counted as having stable Graves' hyperthyroidism if no progression to ophthalmopathy occurred over 18 months of follow-up. Hyperthyroidism patients were aged 18 to 65 years and newly diagnosed, with disease duration of less than 2 months. The study excluded patients with uncontrolled infections, other autoimmune diseases, pregnancy or lactation. Diagnoses were based on clinical symptoms, serum thyroxine and TRAb, thyroid ultrasound and orbital computed tomography. PBMCs were separated from 10 ml of fresh peripheral blood using Ficoll-Paque density gradient centrifugation. Total RNA was extracted using Trizol reagent, and RNA quality was assessed on an Agilent 2100 Bioanalyzer.

The entry originates in a study of T cells in Graves' hyperthyroidism and ophthalmopathy (dated 2019 in TCRdb). Regarding the study in general: Peripheral blood samples were taken at the time of initial diagnosis, prior to any treatment. According to the paper, TCR Vbeta CDR3 sequencing was carried out on around 140 peripheral blood samples, which came from some 41 ophthalmopathy, 75 to 80 hyperthyroidism and 17 progressor patients. Thyroid tissue and blood T-cell repertoires from over 5 Graves' hyperthyroidism patients were also compared in the study. Following sampling, methimazole starting at 30 mg daily was given to hyperthyroidism patients, and high-dose intravenous methylprednisolone was given to ophthalmopathy patients. The approximately 95 discovery patients were divided at random into training and test sets in a 7:3 ratio. To identify TCR V-J signatures that set the groups apart, the researchers used a discovery cohort of 95 to 100 patients, made up of approximately 43 with Graves' ophthalmopathy and approximately 57 with stable Graves' hyperthyroidism. Prospective prediction of ophthalmopathy was tested in an independent validation cohort of approximately 19 hyperthyroidism patients and around 16 patients who later progressed to ophthalmopathy.

A distance of 19 bases separates the germline ends of V and J, which lose 1 base and 7 bases respectively. The CDR3 sequence holds 16 residues, the cysteine and phenylalanine included. Here the CDR3 DNA is all that survives: 48 bases in frame from base 1. Looking up the germline V gene yields CDR1 SNHLY and CDR2 FYNNEI. The study at large found these results: No statistical method was used to fix the sample size in advance, and group allocation was not hidden from the investigators. Most expanded thyroid clonotypes (frequency above 0.001) were also detected in blood, suggesting blood repertoires may reflect thyroid immune responses. A 13 V-J signature model separated ophthalmopathy from stable hyperthyroidism, with 87.88% sensitivity and approximately 81% specificity in cross-validation and 80%/75% in testing. In validation, progression to ophthalmopathy was predicted by the model with about 70% sensitivity and roughly 76% specificity, a median of approximately 6.5 months before onset.

The TCR beta CDR3 regions were amplified from the RNA transcripts. The TCR CDR3 was subjected to a first round of RT-PCR using the HTBI primer set and the Qiagen OneStep RT-PCR kit. Libraries were constructed in a second round of multiplex PCR, after which size selection and purification were performed. Sequencing of the libraries was done on an Illumina HiSeq2000 using paired-end 100 bp reads. As for the authors' bioinformatics: SOAPnuke was used to process the raw data, throwing out any read that contained adapters or uncalled bases, had a mean Phred below 15, or lacked an exact constant-primer or identifier match. COPE v1.2.5 was used to merge the high-quality paired reads, and each unique nucleotide sequence was defined as a clonotype. MiTCR v1.1 was used to align clonotypes to the IMGT TRBV, TRBD and TRBJ reference segments. The analysis was restricted to V-J combinations with a frequency above 0.0001, which together covered roughly 99% of the repertoires. The TCS score was defined as the ratio of F50 (clonal expansion) to E x V (chaos), calculated using BLOSUM62-based TCRdist between CDR3 peptides within each V-J. Welch's t-statistics and random forest reduced roughly 540 V-J features to roughly 13, which were used in a naive Bayes classifier (R e1071). TCRdb ran its own pipeline on the public reads, namely fastp trimming at Q25 and MiXCR clone calling, and kept in-frame beta chains. Duplicate CDR3 protein sequences are folded into a single record with the most common DNA and genes. These V and J calls rely on TCRdb rather than the paper's analysis. The sample table contains fewer than 850,000 distinct CDR3 sequences; only one count was recorded for 17% of them. Less than 20% of the sample is taken by the ten largest.

Here the chain combines TRBV2 and TRBJ2-5; there is no confident call for the D gene. Sequencing used blood. The sequence was obtained from a man aged 45-60 years with Graves' hyperthyroidism. The CDR3 corresponds to CASSEVGDKARVTQYF. The DNA sequence is as follows: TGTGCCAGCAGTGAAGTCGGTGACAAGGCAAGAGTGACCCAGTACTTC. Here the CDR3 is joined to the reference TRBV2 and TRBJ2-5 genes, and the full variable domain is: EPEVTQTPSHQVTQMGQEVILRCVPISNHLYFYWYRQILGQKVEFLVSFYNNEISEKSEIFDDQFSVERPDGSNFTLKIRSTKLEDSAMYFCASSEVGDKARVTQYFGPGTRLLVL.